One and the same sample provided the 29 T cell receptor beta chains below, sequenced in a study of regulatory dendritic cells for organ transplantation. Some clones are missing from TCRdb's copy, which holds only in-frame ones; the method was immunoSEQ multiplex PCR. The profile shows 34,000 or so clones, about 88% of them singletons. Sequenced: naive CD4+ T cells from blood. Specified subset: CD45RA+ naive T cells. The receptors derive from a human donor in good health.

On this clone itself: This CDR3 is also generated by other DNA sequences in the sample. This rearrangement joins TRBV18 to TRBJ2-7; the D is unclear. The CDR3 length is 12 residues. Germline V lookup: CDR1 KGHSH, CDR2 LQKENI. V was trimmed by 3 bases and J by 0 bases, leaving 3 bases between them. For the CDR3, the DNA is TGTGCCAGCTCACCCAGCTCCTACGAGCAGTACTTC. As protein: CASSPSSYEQYF.

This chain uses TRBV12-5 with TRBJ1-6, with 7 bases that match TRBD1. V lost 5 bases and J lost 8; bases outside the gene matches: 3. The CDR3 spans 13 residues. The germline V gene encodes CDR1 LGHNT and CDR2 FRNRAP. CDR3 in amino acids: CASGPGGDSPLHF. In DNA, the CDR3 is TGTGCTAGTGGTCCAGGGGGAGATTCACCCCTCCACTTT.

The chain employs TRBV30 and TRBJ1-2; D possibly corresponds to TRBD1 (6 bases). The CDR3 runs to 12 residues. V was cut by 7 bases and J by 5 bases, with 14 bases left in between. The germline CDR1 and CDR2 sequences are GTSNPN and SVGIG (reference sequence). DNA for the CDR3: TGTGCCTTACAGGGAACAGATTATGGCTACACCTTC. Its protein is CALQGTDYGYTF.

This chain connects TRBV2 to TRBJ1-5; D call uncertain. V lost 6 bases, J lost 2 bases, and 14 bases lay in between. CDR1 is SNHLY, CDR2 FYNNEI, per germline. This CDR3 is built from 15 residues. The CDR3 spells CASRIGRRGNQPQHF. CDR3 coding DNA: TGTGCCAGCAGGATCGGGAGGAGGGGCAATCAGCCCCAGCATTTT.

The CDR3 region has the DNA TGTGCCAGCAGTTTCCCCTTCGGCCGGAACGAGGAGACCCAGTACTTC. Amino acids: CASSFPFGRNEETQYF. This chain links TRBV28 with TRBJ2-5; D uncertain. Trimming stripped 3 bases from V and 5 bases from J, with 19 bases between. CDR3 length: 16 amino acids. Germline CDR1 and CDR2: MDHEN and SYDVKM.

The CDR3 is CASSYGQTGGSEQYF. The CDR3 DNA follows: TGTGCCAGCAGTTACGGGCAAACAGGGGGATCGGAGCAGTACTTC. The chain has TRBV6-6 and TRBJ2-7; 8 positions agree with TRBD1. The CDR3 sequence is 15 residues long. Looked up from germline, CDR1 is MNHNY and CDR2 is SVGAGI (reference sequence). Losses at the gene ends were 2 bases for V and 7 bases for J; bases not matched to a gene: 10.

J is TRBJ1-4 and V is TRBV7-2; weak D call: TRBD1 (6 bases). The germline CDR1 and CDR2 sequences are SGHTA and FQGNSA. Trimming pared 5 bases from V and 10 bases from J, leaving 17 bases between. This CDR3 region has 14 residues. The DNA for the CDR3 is TGTGCCAGCAGCCTCGGGGGGCGCTGGGGAAAACTGTTTTTT. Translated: CASSLGGRWGKLFF.

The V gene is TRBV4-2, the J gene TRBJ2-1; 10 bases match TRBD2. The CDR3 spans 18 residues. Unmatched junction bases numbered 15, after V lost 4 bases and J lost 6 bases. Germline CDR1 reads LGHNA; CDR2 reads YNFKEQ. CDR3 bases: TGTGCCAGCAGCCGACGGTCCGGTTGGGCTAGCGGGAGCAATGAGCAGTTCTTC. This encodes CASSRRSGWASGSNEQFF.

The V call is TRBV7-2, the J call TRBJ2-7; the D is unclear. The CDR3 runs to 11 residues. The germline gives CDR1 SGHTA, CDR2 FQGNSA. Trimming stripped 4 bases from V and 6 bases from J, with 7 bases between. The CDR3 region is CASSSEVEQYF. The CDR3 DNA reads TGTGCCAGCAGCTCCGAGGTCGAGCAGTACTTC.

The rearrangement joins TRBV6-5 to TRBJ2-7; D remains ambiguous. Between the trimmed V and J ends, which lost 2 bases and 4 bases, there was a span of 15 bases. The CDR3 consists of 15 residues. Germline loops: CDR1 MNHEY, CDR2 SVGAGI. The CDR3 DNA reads TGTGCCAGCAGTTACCTCAAGGGAAGTTCGTACGAGCAGTACTTC. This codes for CASSYLKGSSYEQYF.

In nucleotides, the CDR3 is TGTGCCAGCACCCGGAGGAGGGGGATCGCTGAAGCTTTCTTT. It translates to CASTRRRGIAEAFF. The chain recombines TRBV7-9 with TRBJ1-1; D might be TRBD1 (6 bases). Trimming left V 7 bases short and J 6 bases short, with 18 bases between. This CDR3 is 14 amino acids long. CDR1 is SEHNR, CDR2 FQNEAQ, per germline (reference sequence).

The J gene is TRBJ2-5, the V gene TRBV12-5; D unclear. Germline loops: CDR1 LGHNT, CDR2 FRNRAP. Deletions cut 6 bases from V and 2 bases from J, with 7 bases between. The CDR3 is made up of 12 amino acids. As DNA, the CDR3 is TGTGCTAGTGGGGACGGACAAGAGACCCAGTACTTC. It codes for CASGDGQETQYF.

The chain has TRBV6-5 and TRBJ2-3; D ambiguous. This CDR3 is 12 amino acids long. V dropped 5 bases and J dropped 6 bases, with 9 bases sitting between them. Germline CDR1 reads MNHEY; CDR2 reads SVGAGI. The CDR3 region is CASSQRSDTQYF. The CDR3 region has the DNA TGTGCCAGCAGTCAAAGGTCGGATACGCAGTATTTT.

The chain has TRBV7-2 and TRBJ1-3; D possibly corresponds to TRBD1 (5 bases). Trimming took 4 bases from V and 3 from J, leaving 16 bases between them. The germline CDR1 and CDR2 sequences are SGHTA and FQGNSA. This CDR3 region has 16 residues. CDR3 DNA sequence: TGTGCCAGCAGCTCAAGGACACTCTTTGTTGGAAACACCATATATTTT. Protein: CASSSRTLFVGNTIYF.

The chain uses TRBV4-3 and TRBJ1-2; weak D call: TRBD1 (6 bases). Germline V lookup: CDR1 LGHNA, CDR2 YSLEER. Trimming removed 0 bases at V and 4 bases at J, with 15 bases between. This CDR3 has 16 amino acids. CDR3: CASSQDSIGGSYGYTF. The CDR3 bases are TGCGCCAGCAGCCAAGATTCAATTGGGGGCAGCTATGGCTACACCTTC.

CDR3 region: CASSRNEQFF. The CDR3 coding sequence is TGTGCCAGCAGCCGGAATGAGCAGTTCTTC. The chain links TRBV7-9 to TRBJ2-1, with D unclear. The CDR3 is 10 residues long. Trimming pared 5 bases from V and 7 bases from J, leaving 3 bases between. The germline V gene has CDR1 SEHNR and CDR2 FQNEAQ (reference sequence). The full variable domain, rest sourced from reference TRBV7-9 and TRBJ2-1, is DTGVSQNPRHKITKRGQNVTFRCDPISEHNRLYWYRQTLGQGPEFLTYFQNEAQLEKSRLLSDRFSAERPKGSFSTLEIQRTEQGDSAMYLCASSRNEQFFGPGTRLTVL.

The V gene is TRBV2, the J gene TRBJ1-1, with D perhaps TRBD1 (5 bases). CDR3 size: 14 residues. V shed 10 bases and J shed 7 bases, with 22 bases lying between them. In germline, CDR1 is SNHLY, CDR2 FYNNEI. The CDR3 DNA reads TGTGCCACTCCGAAGAGCCGGGACGGATATGAAGCTTTCTTT. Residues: CATPKSRDGYEAFF.

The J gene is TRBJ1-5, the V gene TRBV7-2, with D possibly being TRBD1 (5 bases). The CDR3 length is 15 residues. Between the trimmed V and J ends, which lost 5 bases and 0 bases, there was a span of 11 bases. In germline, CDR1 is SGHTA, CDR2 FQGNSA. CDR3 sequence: CASSQAGSSNQPQHF. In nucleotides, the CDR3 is TGTGCCAGCAGCCAGGCAGGGTCTAGCAATCAGCCCCAGCATTTT.

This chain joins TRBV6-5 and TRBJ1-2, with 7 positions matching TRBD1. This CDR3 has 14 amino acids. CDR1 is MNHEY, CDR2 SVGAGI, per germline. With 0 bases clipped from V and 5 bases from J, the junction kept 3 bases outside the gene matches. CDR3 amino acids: CASSYSTGAYGYTF. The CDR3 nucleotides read TGTGCCAGCAGTTACTCAACAGGGGCTTATGGCTACACCTTC.

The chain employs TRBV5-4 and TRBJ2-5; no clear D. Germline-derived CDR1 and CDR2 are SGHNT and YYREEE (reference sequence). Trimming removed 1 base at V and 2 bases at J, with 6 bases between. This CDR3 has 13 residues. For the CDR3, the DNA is TGTGCCAGCAGCTTGCCAGCTCAAGAGACCCAGTACTTC. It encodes CASSLPAQETQYF.

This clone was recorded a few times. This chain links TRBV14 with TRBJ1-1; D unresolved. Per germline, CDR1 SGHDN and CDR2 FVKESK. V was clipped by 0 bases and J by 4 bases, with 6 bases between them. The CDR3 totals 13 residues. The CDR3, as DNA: TGTGCCAGCAGCCAAGATCGGGTCACTGAAGCTTTCTTT. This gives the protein CASSQDRVTEAFF. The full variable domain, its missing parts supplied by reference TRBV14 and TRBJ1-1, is EAGVTQFPSHSVIEKGQTVTLRCDPISGHDNLYWYRRVMGKEIKFLLHFVKESKQDESGMPNNRFLAERTGGTYSTLKVQPAELEDSGVYFCASSQDRVTEAFFGQGTRLTVV.

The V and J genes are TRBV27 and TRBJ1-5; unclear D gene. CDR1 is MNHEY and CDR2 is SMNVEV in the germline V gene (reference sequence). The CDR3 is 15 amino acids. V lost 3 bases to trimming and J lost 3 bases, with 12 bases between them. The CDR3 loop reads CASSFRGLLNQPQHF. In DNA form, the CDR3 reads TGTGCCAGCAGTTTTCGAGGACTGCTCAATCAGCCCCAGCATTTT.

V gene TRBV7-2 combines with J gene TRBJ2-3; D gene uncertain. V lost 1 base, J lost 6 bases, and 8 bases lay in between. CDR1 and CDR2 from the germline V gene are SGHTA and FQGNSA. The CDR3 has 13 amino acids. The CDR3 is CASSLDSADTQYF. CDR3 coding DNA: TGTGCCAGCAGCTTAGATTCTGCCGATACGCAGTATTTT.

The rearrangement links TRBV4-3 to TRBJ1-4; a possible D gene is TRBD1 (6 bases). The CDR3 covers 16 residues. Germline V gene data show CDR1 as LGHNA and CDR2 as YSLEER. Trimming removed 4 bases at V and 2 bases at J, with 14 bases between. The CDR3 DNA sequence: TGCGCCAGCAGCCCCGGTGGGGGCTCGACTAATGAAAAACTGTTTTTT. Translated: CASSPGGGSTNEKLFF.

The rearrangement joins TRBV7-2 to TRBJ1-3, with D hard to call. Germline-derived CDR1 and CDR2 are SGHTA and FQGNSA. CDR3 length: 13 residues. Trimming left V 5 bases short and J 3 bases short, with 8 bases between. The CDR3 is CASSPTYGNTIYF. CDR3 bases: TGTGCCAGCAGCCCGACATATGGAAACACCATATATTTT. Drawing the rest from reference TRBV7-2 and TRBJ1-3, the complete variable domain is GAGVSQSPSNKVTEKGKDVELRCDPISGHTALYWYRQSLGQGLEFLIYFQGNSAPDKSGLPSDRFSAERTGGSVSTLTIQRTQQEDSAVYLCASSPTYGNTIYFGEGSWLTVV.

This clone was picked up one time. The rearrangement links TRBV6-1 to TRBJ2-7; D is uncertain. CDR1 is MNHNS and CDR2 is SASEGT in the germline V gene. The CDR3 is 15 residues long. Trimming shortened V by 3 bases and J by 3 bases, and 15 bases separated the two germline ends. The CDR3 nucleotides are TGTGCCAGCAGTGAGCCCCGCCGGTTGGGCTACGAGCAGTACTTC. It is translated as CASSEPRRLGYEQYF.

Here the CDR3 DNA reads TGTGCCAGCTCACCCGAGCAGACCTACGAGCAGTACTTC. Protein product: CASSPEQTYEQYF. The V call is TRBV18, the J call TRBJ2-7; D gene uncertain. The V end lost 3 bases, the J end lost 2 bases, and 8 bases lay between the germline ends. Germline V gene sequence: CDR1 KGHSH, CDR2 LQKENI. CDR3 size: 13 residues.

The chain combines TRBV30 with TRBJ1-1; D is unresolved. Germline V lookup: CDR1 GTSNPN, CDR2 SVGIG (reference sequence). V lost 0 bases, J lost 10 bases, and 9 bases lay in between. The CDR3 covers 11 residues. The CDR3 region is CAWSVLDPAFF. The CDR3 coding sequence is TGTGCCTGGAGTGTCCTCGATCCAGCTTTCTTT.

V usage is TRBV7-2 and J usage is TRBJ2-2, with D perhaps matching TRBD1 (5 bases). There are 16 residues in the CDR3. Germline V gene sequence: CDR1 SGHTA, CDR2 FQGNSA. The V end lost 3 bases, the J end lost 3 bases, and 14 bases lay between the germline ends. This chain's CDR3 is CASSLGQLRDTGELFF. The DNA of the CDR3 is TGTGCCAGCAGCTTGGGGCAGTTACGAGACACCGGGGAGCTGTTTTTT.